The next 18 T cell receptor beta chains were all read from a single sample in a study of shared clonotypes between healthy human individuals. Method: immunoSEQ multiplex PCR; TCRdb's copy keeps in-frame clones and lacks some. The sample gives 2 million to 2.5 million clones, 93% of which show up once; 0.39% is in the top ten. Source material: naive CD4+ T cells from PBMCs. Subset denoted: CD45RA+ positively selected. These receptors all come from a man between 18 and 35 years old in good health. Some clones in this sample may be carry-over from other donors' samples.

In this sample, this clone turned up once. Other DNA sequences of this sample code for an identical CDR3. The CDR3 is CASRLAVYNEQFF. CDR3 bases: TGTGCCAGCCGACTAGCAGTTTACAATGAGCAGTTCTTC. The chain combines TRBV2 with TRBJ2-1; 7 bases align to TRBD2. Losses at the gene ends were 8 bases for V and 4 bases for J; bases not matched to a gene: 5. CDR1 is SNHLY and CDR2 is FYNNEI in the germline V gene. The CDR3 totals 13 residues.

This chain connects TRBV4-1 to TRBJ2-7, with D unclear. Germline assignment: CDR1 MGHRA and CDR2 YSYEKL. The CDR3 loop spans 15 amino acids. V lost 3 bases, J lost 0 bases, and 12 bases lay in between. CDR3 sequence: CASSHGLISSYEQYF. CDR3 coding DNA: TGCGCCAGCAGCCATGGTTTGATCAGCTCCTACGAGCAGTACTTC.

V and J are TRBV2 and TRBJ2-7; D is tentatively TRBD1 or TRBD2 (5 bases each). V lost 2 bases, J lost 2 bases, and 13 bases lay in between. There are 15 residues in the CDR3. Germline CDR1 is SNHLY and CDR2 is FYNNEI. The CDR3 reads CASSEPYGTPYEQYF. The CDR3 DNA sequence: TGTGCCAGCAGTGAACCGTACGGGACGCCCTACGAGCAGTACTTC. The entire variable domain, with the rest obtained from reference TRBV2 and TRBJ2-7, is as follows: EPEVTQTPSHQVTQMGQEVILRCVPISNHLYFYWYRQILGQKVEFLVSFYNNEISEKSEIFDDQFSVERPDGSNFTLKIRSTKLEDSAMYFCASSEPYGTPYEQYFGPGTRLTVT.

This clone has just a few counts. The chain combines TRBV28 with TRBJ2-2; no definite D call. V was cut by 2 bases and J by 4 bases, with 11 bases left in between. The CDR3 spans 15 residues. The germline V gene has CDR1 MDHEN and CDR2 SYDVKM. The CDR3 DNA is TGTGCCAGCAGTTTAGGGTCTTGGGGCACCGGGGAGCTGTTTTTT. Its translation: CASSLGSWGTGELFF.

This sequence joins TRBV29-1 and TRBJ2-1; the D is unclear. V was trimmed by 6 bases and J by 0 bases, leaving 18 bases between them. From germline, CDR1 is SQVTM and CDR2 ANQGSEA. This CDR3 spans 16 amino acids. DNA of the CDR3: TGCAGCGTACTATTAGCCACATCGAGCTCCTACAATGAGCAGTTCTTC. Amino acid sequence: CSVLLATSSSYNEQFF.

The CDR3 nucleotides read TGTGCCAGCAGCCAAGATATCCAGGGGGCTCGTATTGCTGGAAACACCATATATTTT. This sequence encodes CASSQDIQGARIAGNTIYF. J is TRBJ1-3 and V is TRBV14; 8 bases are shared with TRBD1. Germline assignment: CDR1 SGHDN and CDR2 FVKESK. V shed 0 bases and J 2 bases; nucleotides not matched to a gene: 12. The CDR3 has 19 residues. Using reference TRBV14 and TRBJ1-3 for the parts outside the CDR3, the full variable domain is EAGVTQFPSHSVIEKGQTVTLRCDPISGHDNLYWYRRVMGKEIKFLLHFVKESKQDESGMPNNRFLAERTGGTYSTLKVQPAELEDSGVYFCASSQDIQGARIAGNTIYFGEGSWLTVV.

The CDR3 DNA follows: TGTGCCAGCAGCTTGTCTACAGCCTATGGCTACACCTTC. It specifies CASSLSTAYGYTF. The chain couples TRBV5-4 to TRBJ1-2; no clear D gene. Deletions cut 1 base from V and 4 bases from J, with 8 bases between. Germline CDR1 is SGHNT and CDR2 is YYREEE (reference sequence). The CDR3 runs 13 residues.

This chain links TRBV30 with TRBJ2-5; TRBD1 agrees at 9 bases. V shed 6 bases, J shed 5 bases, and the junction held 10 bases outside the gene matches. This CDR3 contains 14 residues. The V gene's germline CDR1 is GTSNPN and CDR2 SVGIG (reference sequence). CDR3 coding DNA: TGTGCCTGCAGAGGTGCACAGGGGGCTGAGACCCAGTACTTC. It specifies CACRGAQGAETQYF.

CDR3 DNA sequence: TGCGCCAGCAGCCAACCCTACAGGGGCCTGAACACTGAAGCTTTCTTT. This sequence encodes CASSQPYRGLNTEAFF. This chain joins TRBV4-1 and TRBJ1-1, with 7 positions matching TRBD1. Germline CDR1 is MGHRA and CDR2 is YSYEKL. The CDR3 spans 16 residues. After removal of 2 bases from V and 0 bases from J, the junction contained 6 bases not matched to a gene.

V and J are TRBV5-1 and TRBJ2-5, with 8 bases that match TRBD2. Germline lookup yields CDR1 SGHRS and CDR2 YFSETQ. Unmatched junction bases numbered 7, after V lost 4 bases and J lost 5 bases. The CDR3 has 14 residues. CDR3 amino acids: CASSVGSGGETQYF. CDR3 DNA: TGCGCCAGCAGCGTGGGGTCGGGAGGGGAGACCCAGTACTTC.

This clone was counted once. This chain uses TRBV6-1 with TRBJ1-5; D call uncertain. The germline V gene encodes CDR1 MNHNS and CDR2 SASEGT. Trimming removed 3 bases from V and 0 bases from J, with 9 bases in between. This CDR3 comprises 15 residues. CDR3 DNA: TGTGCCAGCAGTGAGGCGGTTTATAGCAATCAGCCCCAGCATTTT. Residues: CASSEAVYSNQPQHF.

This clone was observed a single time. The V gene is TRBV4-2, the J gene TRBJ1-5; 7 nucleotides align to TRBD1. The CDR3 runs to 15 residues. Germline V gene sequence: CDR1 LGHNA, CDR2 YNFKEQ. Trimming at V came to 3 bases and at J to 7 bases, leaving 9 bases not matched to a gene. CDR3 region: CASSQSGQREQPQHF. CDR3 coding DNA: TGTGCCAGCAGCCAGTCGGGACAGAGGGAACAGCCCCAGCATTTT.

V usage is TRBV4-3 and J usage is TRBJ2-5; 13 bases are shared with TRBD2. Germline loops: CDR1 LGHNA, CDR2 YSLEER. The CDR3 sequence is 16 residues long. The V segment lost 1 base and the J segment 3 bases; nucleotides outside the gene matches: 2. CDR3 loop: CASSQGLAGGKETQYF. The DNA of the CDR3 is TGCGCCAGCAGCCAAGGACTAGCGGGAGGAAAAGAGACCCAGTACTTC.

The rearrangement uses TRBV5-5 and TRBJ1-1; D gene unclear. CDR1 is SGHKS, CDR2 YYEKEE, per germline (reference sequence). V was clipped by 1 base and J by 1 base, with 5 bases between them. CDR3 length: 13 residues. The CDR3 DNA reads TGTGCCAGCAGCTTGATGGGGAACACTGAAGCTTTCTTT. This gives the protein CASSLMGNTEAFF. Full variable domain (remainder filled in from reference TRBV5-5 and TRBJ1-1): DAGVTQSPTHLIKTRGQQVTLRCSPISGHKSVSWYQQVLGQGPQFIFQYYEKEERGRGNFPDRFSARQFPNYSSELNVNALLLGDSALYLCASSLMGNTEAFFGQGTRLTVV.

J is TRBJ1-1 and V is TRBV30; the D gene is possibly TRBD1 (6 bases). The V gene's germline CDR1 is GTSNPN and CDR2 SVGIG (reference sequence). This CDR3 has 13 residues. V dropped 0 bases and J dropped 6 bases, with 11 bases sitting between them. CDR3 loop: CAWSVLGAAEAFF. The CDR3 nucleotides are TGTGCCTGGAGTGTACTGGGGGCTGCTGAAGCTTTCTTT.

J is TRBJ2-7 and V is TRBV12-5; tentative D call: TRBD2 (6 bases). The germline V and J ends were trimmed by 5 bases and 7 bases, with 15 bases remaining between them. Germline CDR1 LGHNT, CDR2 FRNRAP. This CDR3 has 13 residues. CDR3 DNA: TGTGCTAGTGGTCCCGGGGGACCGGGGGAGCAGTACTTC. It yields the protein CASGPGGPGEQYF.

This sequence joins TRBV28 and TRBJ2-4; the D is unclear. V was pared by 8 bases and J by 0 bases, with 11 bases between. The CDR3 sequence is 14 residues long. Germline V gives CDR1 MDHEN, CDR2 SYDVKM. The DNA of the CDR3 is TGTGCCAGCCGAACAGATTTAGCCAAAAACATTCAGTACTTC. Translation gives CASRTDLAKNIQYF. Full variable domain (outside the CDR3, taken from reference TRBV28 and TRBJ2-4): DVKVTQSSRYLVKRTGEKVFLECVQDMDHENMFWYRQDPGLGLRLIYFSYDVKMKEKGDIPEGYSVSREKKERFSLILESASTNQTSMYLCASRTDLAKNIQYFGAGTRLSVL.

The CDR3 reads CASSTRGDTDTQYF. CDR3 nucleotide sequence: TGTGCCAGCAGCACCAGGGGGGACACAGATACGCAGTATTTT. The chain couples TRBV7-9 to TRBJ2-3; possible D gene TRBD1, 7 bases. CDR1 and CDR2 from the germline V gene are SEHNR and FQNEAQ (reference sequence). The CDR3 extends over 14 amino acids. Trimming took 5 bases from V and 2 from J, leaving 11 bases between them. The full variable domain, with the rest looked up from reference TRBV7-9 and TRBJ2-3, is DTGVSQNPRHKITKRGQNVTFRCDPISEHNRLYWYRQTLGQGPEFLTYFQNEAQLEKSRLLSDRFSAERPKGSFSTLEIQRTEQGDSAMYLCASSTRGDTDTQYFGPGTRLTVL.